The 3 T cell receptor beta chains presented below share a single source sample, sequenced in a study of T cell repertoires in cytomegalovirus infection. One entry per CDR3 protein, called by TCRdb with MiXCR from the reads. The sample carries approximately 180,000 distinct CDR3 sequences, roughly a fifth recorded once. Sequenced sample: PBMCs. The receptors originated from a human donor in good health (CMV status not recorded). Some clones in this sample may be carry-over from other donors' samples.

This clonotype was seen at least ten times. The V gene is TRBV7-9, the J gene TRBJ2-3; D assignment may be TRBD1 or TRBD2 (5 bases each). The ends were cut back, 5 bases at V and 2 bases at J, with 11 bases in the middle. CDR3 length: 14 amino acids. The V gene's germline CDR1 is SEHNR and CDR2 FQNEAQ (reference sequence). CDR3 sequence reads: CASSRDHITDTQYF. CDR3 bases: TGTGCCAGCAGCCGGGACCACATCACAGATACGCAGTATTTT.

Only a few counts were recorded for this clonotype. The CDR3 loop reads CSVISGTSSYEQYF. Written as DNA, the CDR3 is TGCAGCGTGATTAGCGGGACGAGCTCCTACGAGCAGTACTTC. The V and J genes are TRBV29-1 and TRBJ2-7, with 8 bases that match TRBD2. The CDR3 has 14 residues. V lost 6 bases to trimming and J lost 0 bases; unmatched junction nucleotides: 7. Germline V gene sequence: CDR1 SQVTM, CDR2 ANQGSEA.

In its sample, this clonotype was seen a few times. The rearrangement joins TRBV20-1 to TRBJ2-4; D gene uncertain. V was clipped by 1 base and J by 0 bases, with 4 bases between them. The CDR3 loop spans 13 amino acids. Germline-derived CDR1 and CDR2 are DFQATT and SNEGSKA (reference sequence). CDR3 nucleotides: TGCAGTGCTAGAGGACTAGCCAAAAACATTCAGTACTTC. This gives the protein CSARGLAKNIQYF.